These 24 T cell receptor beta chains share one sample of origin, sequenced in a study of cytomegalovirus exposure and HLA in healthy donors. A multiplex PCR was run with 60 Vbeta primers and 13 Jbeta primers. Method: immunoSEQ multiplex PCR; TCRdb's copy keeps in-frame clones and lacks some. This table has more than 95,000 clones, roughly 75% appearing once. Material for sequencing was PBMCs. The receptors originated from a woman in her forties or fifties in good health and CMV-seronegative.

This clone was observed once. The genes are TRBV7-3 and TRBJ2-2; 9 nucleotides line up with TRBD2. Per the germline V gene, CDR1 is SGHTA and CDR2 is FQGTGA. J lost 7 bases, V lost 5 bases, and 5 bases had no gene match. There are 14 residues in the CDR3. The CDR3, as DNA: TGTGCCAGCAGCCTTTCTAGCGGGAACGGGGAGCTGTTTTTT. It is translated as CASSLSSGNGELFF.

This clone was recorded only once. In DNA, the CDR3 is TGTGCCAGCAGCCCTAACACCGGGGAGCTGTTTTTT. Residues: CASSPNTGELFF. The rearrangement joins TRBV4-2 to TRBJ2-2, with no clear D. CDR3 size: 12 residues. V lost 4 bases, J lost 2 bases, and 2 bases lay in between. Germline V gene data show CDR1 as LGHNA and CDR2 as YNFKEQ.

This clone is a singleton in its sample. The gene calls are TRBV27 and TRBJ1-1; the D is unclear. Germline V gene data show CDR1 as MNHEY and CDR2 as SMNVEV (reference sequence). V was cut by 6 bases and J by 5 bases, with 16 bases left in between. The CDR3 is 14 amino acids. This CDR3 is CASRFGEGSTEAFF. Written as DNA, the CDR3 is TGTGCCAGCAGATTCGGAGAGGGATCAACTGAAGCTTTCTTT.

This clone was found a few times. The chain employs TRBV4-2 and TRBJ1-2, with D perhaps TRBD1 (6 bases). V lost 0 bases to trimming and J lost 3 bases, with 11 bases between them. The CDR3 contains 15 residues. Germline CDR1 is LGHNA and CDR2 is YNFKEQ. In nucleotides, the CDR3 is TGTGCCAGCAGCCAAGAGGACAGCGAGTACTATGGCTACACCTTC. Its translation is CASSQEDSEYYGYTF.

The chain carries TRBV28 and TRBJ2-7, with 12 bases fitting TRBD2. Trimming removed 6 bases from V and 1 base from J; junction bases left unmatched: 10. The CDR3 consists of 17 residues. Germline V lookup: CDR1 MDHEN, CDR2 SYDVKM. CDR3 bases: TGTGCCAGCAGGGGACTAGCGGGCCCCCGTGGGTCCTACGAGCAGTACTTC. This gives the protein CASRGLAGPRGSYEQYF.

The chain employs TRBV9 and TRBJ1-1, with D maybe TRBD1 (5 bases). CDR1 and CDR2 (germline): SGDLS, YYNGEE. The V and J ends lost 4 bases and 0 bases respectively, with 19 bases between them. CDR3 length: 17 amino acids. DNA of the CDR3: TGTGCCAGCAGCACCGTCCCTAGCGGGGGATTGAACACTGAAGCTTTCTTT. This encodes CASSTVPSGGLNTEAFF.

This rearrangement joins TRBV19 to TRBJ1-1; D call uncertain. The CDR3 has 14 residues. Between the trimmed V and J ends, which lost 5 bases and 6 bases, there was a span of 16 bases. Germline CDR1 and CDR2: LNHDA and SQIVND (reference sequence). The CDR3 DNA reads TGTGCCAGTAGTCCACGCAATCCTAACCCTGAAGCTTTCTTT. Amino acid sequence: CASSPRNPNPEAFF.

The chain is built from TRBV27 and TRBJ1-1; no firm D call. The CDR3 has 11 residues. CDR1 is MNHEY and CDR2 is SMNVEV in the germline V gene (reference sequence). Deletions cut 10 bases from V and 4 bases from J, with 10 bases between. Here the CDR3 reads CATRGGTEAFF. The CDR3 DNA reads TGTGCCACTAGAGGCGGCACTGAAGCTTTCTTT.

The chain has TRBV4-1 and TRBJ2-3; 9 bases are a match to TRBD2. With V trimmed by 2 bases and J by 4 bases, 10 bases remained unmatched. CDR3 length equals 17 residues. In germline, CDR1 is MGHRA, CDR2 YSYEKL. The CDR3 spells CASSQSVQREDPDTQYF. DNA for the CDR3: TGCGCCAGCAGCCAATCGGTCCAGCGGGAGGACCCAGATACGCAGTATTTT.

The J gene is TRBJ2-1, the V gene TRBV30, with D maybe TRBD2 (6 bases). The CDR3 extends over 12 amino acids. Germline-derived CDR1 and CDR2 are GTSNPN and SVGIG (reference sequence). V gave up 1 base and J gave up 12 bases, with 13 bases separating them. CDR3 nucleotide sequence: TGTGCCTGGAGTGGCGGGGCAGGGTTGCAGTTCTTC. Translating gives CAWSGGAGLQFF.

In nucleotides, the CDR3 is TGTGCCAGCTCACCAGATAGCGGCAATGAGCAGTTCTTC. Translation: CASSPDSGNEQFF. This chain links TRBV18 with TRBJ2-1; D may be TRBD2 (6 bases). Trimming shortened V by 2 bases and J by 6 bases, and 8 bases separated the two germline ends. Germline V gives CDR1 KGHSH, CDR2 LQKENI. This CDR3 has 13 amino acids. The entire variable domain, with the rest obtained from reference TRBV18 and TRBJ2-1, is as follows: NAGVMQNPRHLVRRRGQEARLRCSPMKGHSHVYWYRQLPEEGLKFMVYLQKENIIDESGMPKERFSAEFPKEGPSILRIQQVVRGDSAAYFCASSPDSGNEQFFGPGTRLTVL.

V and J are TRBV6-1 and TRBJ1-5; unclear D gene. The CDR3 runs 14 residues. Trimming removed 5 bases from V and 8 bases from J, with 16 bases in between. Germline CDR1 and CDR2: MNHNS and SASEGT. In nucleotides, the CDR3 is TGTGCCAGCAGTTCCGTTTACCTGGAGGAGCCCCAGCATTTT. This encodes CASSSVYLEEPQHF.

By share, this clone counts as medium-sized. The V gene is TRBV19, the J gene TRBJ2-1, with D possibly being TRBD2 (6 bases). Between the trimmed V and J ends, which lost 6 bases and 5 bases, there was a span of 20 bases. The CDR3 is 16 residues long. In germline, CDR1 is LNHDA, CDR2 SQIVND (reference sequence). CDR3 sequence: CASRPLSGGDNNEQFF. The CDR3 DNA sequence: TGTGCCAGTAGGCCCCTCAGCGGCGGGGATAACAATGAGCAGTTCTTC.

V usage is TRBV5-1 and J usage is TRBJ1-4; 8 bases align to TRBD1. Germline-derived CDR1 and CDR2 are SGHRS and YFSETQ. The CDR3 is made up of 16 amino acids. V was clipped by 2 bases and J by 4 bases; unmatched bases: 7. In DNA, the CDR3 is TGCGCCAGCAGCTTACCGACAGGGGAAGGTAATGAAAAACTGTTTTTT. Its protein product is CASSLPTGEGNEKLFF.

The CDR3 nucleotides are TGTGCCAGCAGCTTAAAACTAGCGGGAGAGGAGACCCAGTACTTC. This gives the protein CASSLKLAGEETQYF. J is TRBJ2-5 and V is TRBV5-4, with TRBD2 matching 11 bases. The germline V gene has CDR1 SGHNT and CDR2 YYREEE (reference sequence). The CDR3 covers 15 residues. J lost 5 bases, V lost 2 bases, and 5 bases had no gene match.

The J gene is TRBJ2-1, the V gene TRBV7-9; the match to TRBD2 covers 10 bases. Per germline, CDR1 SEHNR and CDR2 FQNEAQ (reference sequence). The V gene end was trimmed by 6 bases and the J gene end by 8 bases; junction bases not matched to a gene: 10. CDR3 length: 15 amino acids. CDR3 in amino acids: CASRGGPSGSYEQFF. CDR3 nucleotides: TGTGCCAGCAGGGGGGGGCCTAGCGGGAGTTATGAGCAGTTCTTC.

This chain connects TRBV18 to TRBJ2-3; TRBD1 is a possible D gene (5 bases). The CDR3 has 16 residues. Germline assignment: CDR1 KGHSH and CDR2 LQKENI. V lost 0 bases to trimming and J lost 2 bases, with 12 bases between them. The CDR3 here is CASSPPGPGSTDTQYF. Written as DNA, the CDR3 is TGTGCCAGCTCACCACCGGGGCCCGGGTCCACAGATACGCAGTATTTT.

The sample holds a few counts of this clone. The J gene is TRBJ2-5, the V gene TRBV7-2; D remains ambiguous. The V gene's germline CDR1 is SGHTA and CDR2 FQGNSA. Trimming pared 5 bases from V and 5 bases from J, leaving 12 bases between. The length of the CDR3 is 13 residues. The CDR3 loop reads CASSARSEETQYF. The DNA for the CDR3 is TGTGCCAGCAGCGCCCGCTCGGAGGAGACCCAGTACTTC.

This clone was recorded only once. DNA for the CDR3: TGTGCCAGCAGCTTAACACTAGCGGGAGTGTCCGGGGAGCTGTTTTTT. As protein: CASSLTLAGVSGELFF. The gene calls are TRBV7-3 and TRBJ2-2, with 11 bases lining up with TRBD2. Germline V gene lookup returns CDR1 SGHTA and CDR2 FQGTGA. The CDR3 runs 16 residues. V was clipped by 0 bases and J by 6 bases; unmatched bases: 3.

The J gene is TRBJ1-5, the V gene TRBV4-2; 8 bases match TRBD1. The CDR3 has 16 residues. Per the germline V gene, CDR1 is LGHNA and CDR2 is YNFKEQ. V dropped 0 bases and J dropped 0; count of bases not matched to a gene: 1. The CDR3 loop is CASSQETGDSNQPQHF. The CDR3 bases are TGTGCCAGCAGCCAAGAGACAGGGGATAGCAATCAGCCCCAGCATTTT.

This chain links TRBV2 with TRBJ2-1; 13 nucleotides match TRBD2. The CDR3 loop spans 16 amino acids. The germline V gene has CDR1 SNHLY and CDR2 FYNNEI. With 5 bases clipped from V and 11 bases from J, the junction kept 12 bases outside the gene matches. The CDR3 region is CASSRLRTSGGAKQFF. The CDR3 DNA reads TGTGCCAGCAGTCGTTTGAGGACTAGCGGGGGAGCCAAGCAGTTCTTC.

The V call is TRBV19, the J call TRBJ1-2; TRBD1 agrees at 8 bases. After removal of 5 bases from V and 2 bases from J, the junction contained 13 bases not matched to a gene. This CDR3 has 17 residues. CDR1 and CDR2 from the germline V gene are LNHDA and SQIVND (reference sequence). The CDR3 here is CASSSGTGAGKNYGYTF. Written as DNA, the CDR3 is TGTGCCAGTAGTTCCGGGACAGGCGCCGGTAAGAACTATGGCTACACCTTC.

In this sample, this clone turned up once. The chain combines TRBV5-6 with TRBJ2-7; perhaps TRBD2 as D (5 bases). The CDR3 runs to 16 residues. Trimming shortened V by 0 bases and J by 5 bases, and 18 bases separated the two germline ends. Per germline, CDR1 SGHDT and CDR2 YYEEEE. The CDR3 sequence: CASSLAMTPGRNEQYF. The CDR3 nucleotides read TGTGCCAGCAGCTTGGCCATGACTCCGGGAAGGAACGAGCAGTACTTC.

This clone was observed a handful of times. The chain employs TRBV28 and TRBJ2-2; unclear D gene. The ends were cut back, 3 bases at V and 3 bases at J, with 5 bases in the middle. The V gene's germline CDR1 is MDHEN and CDR2 SYDVKM. The CDR3 length is 13 residues. The CDR3 loop is CASSFADTGELFF. In DNA form, the CDR3 reads TGTGCCAGCAGTTTTGCGGACACCGGGGAGCTGTTTTTT.